The clone carrying this TCR beta chain was recorded a few times. Clones were read by immunoSEQ multiplex PCR, and TCRdb kept only the in-frame ones, dropping some. The sample has tens of thousands of clones, under 80% seen once. These data belong to a study of early stage breast cancer tumors. In the study overall: Of some 15 invasive breast tumors, about a dozen were hormone receptor-positive, HER2-negative. The ER+/PR+/HER2- tumors included 7 to 9 ductal and a few lobular carcinomas.

The ends were cut back, 0 bases at V and 7 bases at J, with 22 bases in the middle. The length of the CDR3 is 18 residues. The germline V gene has CDR1 SGHNT and CDR2 YENEEA. Sequencing was carried out using blood. This chain uses TRBV11-3 with TRBJ1-5, with no clear D. This TCR came from a person in their sixties with breast cancer. CDR3 protein: CASSLEDWVEPQPQPQHF. In DNA form, the CDR3 reads TGTGCCAGCAGCTTAGAGGACTGGGTTGAACCTCAGCCCCAGCCCCAGCATTTT.